A selection of T cell receptor beta chains follows, all from one sample in a study of blood T cell repertoires in COVID-19. Sequencing was performed with immunoSEQ multiplex PCR; in TCRdb, only in-frame clones are kept and a portion is missing. Among 35,000 to 45,000 clones, around 83% were seen once, and the ten largest hold approximately 60%. Sequencing input: peripheral blood. The receptors here all came from a man aged 65 to 85 with acute or convalescent COVID-19. Each CDR3 is given with its conserved first and last residue.

J: TRBJ1-2
V: TRBV28
CDR3: CASSLTNRVGDYGYTF

J: TRBJ2-7
V: TRBV18
CDR3: CASSLSGVSSYEQYF

J: TRBJ1-6
V: TRBV27
CDR3: CASSLQAGHNSPLHF

J: TRBJ2-7
V: TRBV9
CDR3: CASSPDNSNSYEQYF

J: TRBJ1-2
V: TRBV4-2
CDR3: CASSQKGGENYGYTF

J: TRBJ1-5
V: TRBV6-7
CDR3: CASSSIEGQGMANQPQHF

J: TRBJ1-5
V: TRBV14
CDR3: CASSLGRNQPQHF

J: TRBJ2-1
V: TRBV4-2
CDR3: CASSQDRRTGEQFF

J: TRBJ2-1
V: TRBV19
CDR3: CASTTLGGEQFF

J: TRBJ2-1
V: TRBV6-5
CDR3: CASYDSGRAHNEQFF

J: TRBJ2-7
V: TRBV5-5
CDR3: CASSMGPGVYEQYF

J: TRBJ1-2
V: TRBV19
CDR3: CASSFLEDYGYTF

J: TRBJ2-7
V: TRBV27
CDR3: CASSLPRQALGYEQYF

J: TRBJ2-7
V: TRBV7-9
CDR3: CASSPSGGSSYEQYF

J: TRBJ2-7
V: TRBV5-1
CDR3: CASSRTSGYEQYF

J: TRBJ1-5
V: TRBV7-6
CDR3: CASSRGQVWYSNQPQHF

J: TRBJ1-1
V: TRBV24-1
CDR3: CATSSGVSNTEAFF

J: TRBJ2-3
V: TRBV11-3
CDR3: CASSPRGGPATDTQYF

J: TRBJ2-1
V: TRBV27
CDR3: CASSSLPGDEQFF

J: TRBJ1-3
V: TRBV9
CDR3: CASSNGDSGNTIYF

J: TRBJ2-1
V: TRBV28
CDR3: CASSVDRGNEQFF

J: TRBJ1-4
V: TRBV2
CDR3: CASSEVDEKLFF

J: TRBJ2-7
V: TRBV11-2
CDR3: CASSLLGYEQYF

J: TRBJ2-5
V: TRBV7-9
CDR3: CASSSGLAGSSYF

J: TRBJ2-1
V: TRBV3-1/TRBV3-2
CDR3: CASSHKAGGAIDEQFF

J: TRBJ2-6
V: TRBV3-1/TRBV3-2
CDR3: CASSPTGSGANVLTF

J: TRBJ2-2
V: TRBV28
CDR3: CASSFKAGPNTGELFF

J: TRBJ1-2
V: TRBV18
CDR3: CASSPQTGAWGYTF

J: TRBJ1-1
V: TRBV11-2
CDR3: CASSLGRGYTEAFF

J: TRBJ2-3
V: TRBV6-5
CDR3: CASSKREFTDTQYF

J: TRBJ2-1
V: TRBV19
CDR3: CASSARTGPYNEQFF

J: TRBJ1-1
V: TRBV19
CDR3: CASSTGQGSTEAFF

J: TRBJ2-7
V: TRBV18
CDR3: CASSSGQGDGEQYF

J: TRBJ2-3
V: TRBV5-1
CDR3: CASSLGQGMGVTDTQYF

J: TRBJ1-1
V: TRBV7-2
CDR3: CALSTGVGTEAFF

J: TRBJ2-7
V: TRBV9
CDR3: CASSVGVGVRGEQYF

J: TRBJ1-6
V: TRBV2
CDR3: CASSENPDRGISPLHF

J: TRBJ1-3
V: TRBV3-1/TRBV3-2
CDR3: CASSRTDGNTIYF

J: TRBJ1-2
V: TRBV6-5
CDR3: CASRDINYGYTF

J: TRBJ1-1
V: TRBV19
CDR3: CASKRRQGTEAFF